This T cell receptor (beta chain) was obtained from a study of tumor-infiltrating lymphocytes in oesophageal squamous cell carcinoma. A single record per CDR3 protein comes from TCRdb applying MiXCR to the PCR reads. The data show about 9,600 distinct CDR3 sequences, with around three fifths seen just once and 25% to 40% held by the top ten. CDR3 length: 14 amino acids. Germline V gene lookup returns CDR1 SGHAT and CDR2 FQNNGV. The origin of this receptor is a male donor with esophageal squamous cell carcinoma. Sequencing used esophageal tumor tissue. The chain employs TRBV11-2 and TRBJ2-7; no clear D gene. TRBJ2-4 matches the DNA end more closely, so the J call is doubtful. CDR3 sequence (DNA): TGTGCCAGCAGCTTTTCCCCAGCCAAAAACATTCAGTACTTC. Its protein product is CASSFSPAKNIQYF.